This T cell receptor (beta chain) was recorded in a study of T-cell memory formation after mild COVID-19. Study findings and constraints: Mainly in CM and EM were contracting CD4+ clones; CD8+ were in EMRA. Clones shrinking from day 15 to 85 showed even CD4/CD8 mixes; later expanders tilted CD4+. The SARS-CoV-2 specificity of second-wave clones reaching peak at day 37 remained unverified.

Germline V gene data show CDR1 as MNHNY and CDR2 as SVGAGI (reference sequence). V lost 2 bases to trimming and J lost 1 base, with 11 bases between them. The CDR3 contains 15 residues. TCR alpha and TCR beta cDNA libraries carrying sample barcodes and UMIs were produced by 5'RACE using constant-segment primers. Via MiXCR, TCRdb re-called the 5' RACE reads, giving one row per CDR3 protein. This sample has approximately 560,000 distinct CDR3 sequences; approximately 15% occur once, and the top ten carry about 8.6%. Points on this clonotype: Its antigen is still unknown.

This chain uses TRBV6-6 with TRBJ1-2, with a weak D call TRBD1 (6 bases). Sequenced material: PBMCs or a T cell subset sorted from them (not recorded which). This TCR was recovered from an adult woman who had mild COVID-19 (a few samples of this study predate the infection). Cell type and time point are not known. CDR3 in amino acids: CASSYQGRFNYGYTF. The CDR3 coding sequence is TGTGCCAGCAGTTACCAGGGGCGGTTTAACTATGGCTACACCTTC.